The present entry profiles one T cell receptor beta chain with its context. Its cognate antigen has yet to be identified. There are no base qualities to consult, and no much larger clone falls within one base. The data were taken from a study of identical twins (dated by TCRdb to 2016 to 2017). Background on the whole study: TCR alpha and beta repertoires from monozygotic twins, unrelated adults of various ages and cord blood were deep-sequenced to test whether fetal clonotypes persist. To rule out contamination, replicate twin experiments were performed at different times with different library preparation protocols. On the study overall, not on this receptor specifically: Because the same donors could not be followed over many years, the conclusions depended on cross-sectional statistical analysis. Invariant T cells such as MAIT and iNKT could partly confound zero-insertion analyses, although diverse VJ usage argued against such confounding for most clonotypes. Excess twin sharing in beta out-of-frame sequences was weaker because fewer shared sequences lowered the signal-to-noise ratio. Abundant cord blood beta clonotypes had fewer insertions, young adult naive repertoires showed a similar but weaker trend, and memory repertoires showed no such trend. In monozygotic twins, recombination models systematically underestimated out-of-frame TCR alpha sharing, but the models matched the sharing seen between unrelated individuals. Compared with coincidental sharing between unrelated individuals, out-of-frame TCR alpha sequences shared between twins showed an excess of sequences with low generation probability.

V is cut by 2 bases and J by 7 bases, and the space between the germline ends is 9 bases. The CDR3 goes from the cysteine to the phenylalanine over 12 residues. The entry retains the CDR3 DNA only, 36 bases that are in frame from base 1. Every donor in the study was a healthy Caucasian. Library generation was performed with 5' RACE. The sample was run on an Illumina HiSeq 2000. A universal primer binding site was introduced by template switching, and a unique molecular identifier was present in the final cDNA, enabling accurate counting of TCR cDNA molecules. Specific primers in the conserved constant-segment region were used to synthesize first-strand cDNA for the TCR alpha and beta chains. Each cDNA library was double barcoded, with a SMART-Mk sample barcode plus Illumina barcodes, to control for contamination. TruSeq adapter sequences along with Illumina sample barcodes were introduced in two successive PCR steps. TCR alpha and beta cDNA libraries were sequenced on the Illumina HiSeq platform with custom primers. In the source study's methods: MiGEC was used to process raw reads and extract unique molecular identifiers, and MiXCR was used to find CDR3 positions. Recombination models were inferred per individual with the repgenHMM and IGoR tools using an EM algorithm. The analysis of shared clonotypes was done with the tcR package in R, with sharing normalized by the product of cloneset sizes. To study raw recombination free of thymic and clonal selection effects, out-of-frame nonproductive sequences were analyzed. TCRdb reworked the public reads: Q25 trimming with fastp, MiXCR clone assembly, productive beta chains retained. Rows matching on CDR3 protein sequence are summarized as one entry with the most common DNA and genes. These V and J calls are TCRdb output, not the study's own analysis. Present in this sample are around 1.7 million distinct CDR3 sequences, about 30% of which were seen just once. Under 0.35% of the sample goes to the ten largest clones.

The chain joins TRBV12-3 or TRBV12-4 to TRBJ2-7, with no reliable assignment of the D segment. This clonotype originated in a newborn girl in good health. The sample consisted of cord blood. DNA sequence: TGTGCCAGCAGTTTACTAAAGGGAGAGCAGTACTTC. Translated, it reads CASSLLKGEQYF.